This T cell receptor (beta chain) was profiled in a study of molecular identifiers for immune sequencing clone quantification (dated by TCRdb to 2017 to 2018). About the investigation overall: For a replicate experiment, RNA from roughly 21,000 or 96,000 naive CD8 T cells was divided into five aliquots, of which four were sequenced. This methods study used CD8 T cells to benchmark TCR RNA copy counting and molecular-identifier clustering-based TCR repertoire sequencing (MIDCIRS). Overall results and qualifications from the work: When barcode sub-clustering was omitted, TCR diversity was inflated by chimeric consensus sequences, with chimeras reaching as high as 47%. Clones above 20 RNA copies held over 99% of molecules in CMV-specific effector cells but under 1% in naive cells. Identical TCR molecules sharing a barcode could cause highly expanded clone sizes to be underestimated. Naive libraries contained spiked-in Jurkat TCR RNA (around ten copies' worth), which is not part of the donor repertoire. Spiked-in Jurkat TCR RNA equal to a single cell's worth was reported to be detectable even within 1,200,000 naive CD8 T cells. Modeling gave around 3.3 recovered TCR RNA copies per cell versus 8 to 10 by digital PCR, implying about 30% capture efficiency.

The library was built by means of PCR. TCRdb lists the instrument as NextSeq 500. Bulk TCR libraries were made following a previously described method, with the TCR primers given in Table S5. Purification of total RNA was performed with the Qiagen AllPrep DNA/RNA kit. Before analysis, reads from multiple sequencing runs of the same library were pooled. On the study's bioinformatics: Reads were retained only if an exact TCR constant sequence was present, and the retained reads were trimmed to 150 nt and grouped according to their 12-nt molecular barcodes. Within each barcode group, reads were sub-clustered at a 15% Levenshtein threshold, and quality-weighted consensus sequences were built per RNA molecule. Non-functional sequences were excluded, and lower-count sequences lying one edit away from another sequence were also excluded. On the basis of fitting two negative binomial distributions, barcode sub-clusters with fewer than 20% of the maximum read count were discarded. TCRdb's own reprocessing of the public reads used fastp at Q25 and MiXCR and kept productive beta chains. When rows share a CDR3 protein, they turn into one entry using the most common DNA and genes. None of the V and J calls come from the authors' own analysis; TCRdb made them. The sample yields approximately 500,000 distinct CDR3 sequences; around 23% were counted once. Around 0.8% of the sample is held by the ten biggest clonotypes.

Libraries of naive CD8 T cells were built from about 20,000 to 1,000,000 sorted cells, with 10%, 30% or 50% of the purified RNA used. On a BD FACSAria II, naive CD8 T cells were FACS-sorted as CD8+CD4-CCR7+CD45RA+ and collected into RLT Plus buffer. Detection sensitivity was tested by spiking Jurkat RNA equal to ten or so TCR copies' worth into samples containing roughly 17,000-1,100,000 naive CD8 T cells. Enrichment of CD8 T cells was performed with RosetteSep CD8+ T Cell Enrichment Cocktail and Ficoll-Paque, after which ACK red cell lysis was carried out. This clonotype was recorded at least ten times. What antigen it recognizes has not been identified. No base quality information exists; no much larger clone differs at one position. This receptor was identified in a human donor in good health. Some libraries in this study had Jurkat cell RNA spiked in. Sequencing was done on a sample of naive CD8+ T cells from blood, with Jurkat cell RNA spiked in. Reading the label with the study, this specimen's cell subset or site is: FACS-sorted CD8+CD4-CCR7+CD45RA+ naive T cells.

The encoded CDR3 is CASSSGTGVPEQYF. The DNA is TGTGCCAGCAGTTCCGGGACAGGGGTTCCCGAGCAGTACTTC. Recombination connected TRBV6-5 to TRBJ2-7, with 10 junctional bases fitting TRBD1. Per the germline V gene, MNHEY is the CDR1 and SVGAGI is the CDR2. The cysteine opens and the phenylalanine closes a CDR3 of 14 amino acids. Only the CDR3 part of the read is kept: 42 bases, read in frame from the first base. V loses 4 bases at its end and J loses 6 bases; junction bases beyond the gene matches: 6.